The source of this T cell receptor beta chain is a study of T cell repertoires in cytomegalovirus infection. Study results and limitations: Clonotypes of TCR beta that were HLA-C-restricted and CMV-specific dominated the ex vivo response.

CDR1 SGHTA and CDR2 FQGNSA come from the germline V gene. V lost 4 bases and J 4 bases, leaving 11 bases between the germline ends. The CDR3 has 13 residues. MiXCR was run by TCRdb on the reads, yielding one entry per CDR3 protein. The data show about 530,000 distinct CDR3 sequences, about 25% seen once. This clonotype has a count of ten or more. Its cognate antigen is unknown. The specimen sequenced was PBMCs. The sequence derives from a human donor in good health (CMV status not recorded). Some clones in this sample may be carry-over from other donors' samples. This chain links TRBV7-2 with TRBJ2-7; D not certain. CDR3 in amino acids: CASSSTENYEQYF. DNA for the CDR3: TGTGCCAGCAGCTCGACGGAAAATTACGAGCAGTACTTC.